The sample holds one count of the clone carrying this T cell receptor beta chain. Losses at the gene ends were 5 bases for V and 1 base for J; bases not matched to a gene: 5. CDR1 LGHDT and CDR2 YNNKEL come from the germline V gene (reference sequence). CDR3 size: 17 residues. The source of the sample is a study of blood T cell repertoires in COVID-19. Study overall: Whether acute or convalescent, the COVID-19 samples came from the United States, Italy and Spain.

As originally analysed: Reference gene primers were amplified, and this amplification served to estimate nucleated cell counts. Produced via immunoSEQ multiplex PCR; TCRdb's table is partial and in-frame only. Clone size and the V and J calls come from that table; the DNA yielded D and trimming. The table records around 65,000 clones, 70% to 85% of them present only once. The sample consisted of peripheral blood. The chain joins TRBV3-1 (or the pseudogene TRBV3-2) to TRBJ2-2; TRBD2 aligns across 12 bases. The clonotype originates from a human donor in a cohort sampled during active COVID-19. CDR3 coding DNA: TGTGCCAGCAGCAAGAGGACTAGCGGGAAGAACACCGGGGAGCTGTTTTTT. It yields the protein CASSKRTSGKNTGELFF.